These 29 T cell receptor beta chains came from one sample sequenced in a study of blood T cell repertoires in COVID-19 (dated by TCRdb to the early 2020s). The library was made by the immunoSEQ multiplex PCR assay. TCRdb mirrors the immuneACCESS table, restricted to in-frame sequences. Some clones are absent from its copies; in checked studies, under half trace to an unresolved V gene, and the reason for the others is unknown. In all, the sample holds approximately 170,000 clones, and approximately 84% of those were seen once. The top ten hold approximately 2.4% of the sample. Sequencing was performed on peripheral blood. These receptors were obtained from a human donor with acute or convalescent COVID-19. The donor label of this sample is uncertain.

This clone appeared a single time. The gene calls are TRBV27 and TRBJ2-6; perhaps TRBD2 as D (7 bases). This CDR3 has 18 amino acids. Trimming pared 6 bases from V and 2 bases from J, leaving 20 bases between. Germline V lookup: CDR1 MNHEY, CDR2 SMNVEV (reference sequence). The CDR3 spells CASRRSGAGAPGANVLTF. The DNA of the CDR3 is TGTGCCAGCAGACGGTCGGGGGCGGGAGCGCCTGGGGCCAACGTCCTGACTTTC.

The chain recombines TRBV6-5 with TRBJ2-1; 9 positions match TRBD2. The CDR3 is made up of 15 amino acids. J gave up 8 bases and V 8 bases, and 13 bases lay outside the gene matches. Germline CDR1 is MNHEY and CDR2 is SVGAGI. This CDR3 is CASEGSGGGAYEQFF. Here the CDR3 DNA reads TGTGCCAGCGAAGGTAGTGGCGGGGGGGCCTATGAGCAGTTCTTC.

The CDR3 coding sequence is TGTGCCAGCGGCCCTACAGGGCAGGCCCAAGAGACCCAGTACTTC. Its protein is CASGPTGQAQETQYF. V and J are TRBV11-2 and TRBJ2-5, with D possibly being TRBD1 (6 bases). This CDR3 spans 15 amino acids. Germline CDR1 and CDR2: SGHAT and FQNNGV. V lost 8 bases and J lost 1, with 17 bases in between.

This chain uses TRBV12-3 or TRBV12-4 with TRBJ1-2; D gene unclear. The V end lost 2 bases, the J end lost 4 bases, and 5 bases lay between the germline ends. This CDR3 region has 12 residues. The CDR3 bases are TGTGCCAGCAGTTTAAGTAGCTATGGCTACACCTTC. It codes for CASSLSSYGYTF.

The chain has TRBV7-9 and TRBJ2-7, with TRBD2 identical over 10 bases. Germline V gene lookup returns CDR1 SEHNR and CDR2 FQNEAQ (reference sequence). J was trimmed by 3 bases and V by 6 bases; bases with no gene match: 5. This CDR3 is 14 amino acids long. CDR3 nucleotide sequence: TGTGCCAGCAGAGGGCTAGCGGGAGACTACGAGCAGTACTTC. This codes for CASRGLAGDYEQYF.

The chain employs TRBV30 and TRBJ1-2; D perhaps matches TRBD1 (5 bases). The ends were cut back, 0 bases at V and 7 bases at J, with 6 bases in the middle. The CDR3 contains 11 residues. Germline assignment: CDR1 GTSNPN and CDR2 SVGIG (reference sequence). The CDR3 reads CAWSVGGGYTF. CDR3 sequence (DNA): TGTGCCTGGAGTGTGGGGGGTGGCTACACCTTC. The variable domain in full, with the rest retrieved from reference TRBV30 and TRBJ1-2, is SQTIHQWPATLVQPVGSPLSLECTVEGTSNPNLYWYRQAAGRGLQLLFYSVGIGQISSEVPQNLSASRPQDRQFILSSKKLLLSDSGFYLCAWSVGGGYTFGSGTRLTVV.

The CDR3 sequence: CASSLRPGSGNTIYF. The CDR3 bases are TGTGCCAGCAGCTTAAGGCCAGGCTCTGGAAACACCATATATTTT. The chain joins TRBV7-2 to TRBJ1-3; D not certain. CDR3 size: 15 residues. Germline loops: CDR1 SGHTA, CDR2 FQGNSA. Deletions cut 2 bases from V and 0 bases from J, with 8 bases between.

V and J are TRBV7-2 and TRBJ2-5; the match to TRBD2 covers 8 bases. The germline V gene has CDR1 SGHTA and CDR2 FQGNSA. The CDR3 contains 16 residues. V lost 1 base and J lost 1; bases outside the gene matches: 5. The CDR3 nucleotides are TGTGCCAGCAGCTTAGGACTAGCGCATATCCAAGAGACCCAGTACTTC. Translating gives CASSLGLAHIQETQYF.

The chain joins TRBV6-5 to TRBJ1-1; a weak D match, TRBD1 (6 bases). The V gene lost 8 bases and the J gene lost 1 base, with 11 bases spanning the gap. Germline V gene data show CDR1 as MNHEY and CDR2 as SVGAGI. This CDR3 is 13 amino acids long. CDR3 nucleotide sequence: TGTGCCAGCGGGCGAGGGGGGAACACTGAAGCTTTCTTT. It yields the protein CASGRGGNTEAFF.

J is TRBJ2-1 and V is TRBV30; TRBD2 agrees at 9 bases. The V gene's germline CDR1 is GTSNPN and CDR2 SVGIG (reference sequence). With V trimmed by 1 base and J by 7 bases, 5 bases remained unmatched. This CDR3 is built from 14 residues. In nucleotides, the CDR3 is TGTGCCTGGAGTGAGGGGACTAGCCGGAATGAGCAGTTCTTC. This sequence encodes CAWSEGTSRNEQFF.

The V and J genes are TRBV3-1 (or the pseudogene TRBV3-2) and TRBJ2-7; TRBD2 matches at 9 bases. Germline values: CDR1 LGHDT, CDR2 YNNKEL (reference sequence). The CDR3 sequence is 17 residues long. Trimming cost V 4 bases and J 3 bases; bases outside gene matches: 13. The DNA for the CDR3 is TGTGCCAGCAGCCCGTCCCCCAGTAGCGGGAGCAACTACGAGCAGTACTTC. This sequence encodes CASSPSPSSGSNYEQYF.

This clone was picked up a small number of times. The chain carries TRBV28 and TRBJ2-5; 8 nucleotides align to TRBD2. V lost 2 bases, J lost 7 bases, and 6 bases stayed unmatched. Germline V gene data show CDR1 as MDHEN and CDR2 as SYDVKM. CDR3 length: 14 residues. As DNA, the CDR3 is TGTGCCAGCAGTTTAAATGCGGGAGGTGGGACCCAGTACTTC. It specifies CASSLNAGGGTQYF.

This sequence joins TRBV7-2 and TRBJ1-1, with 7 bases matching TRBD1. V gave up 4 bases and J gave up 5 bases; unmatched junction bases: 4. The germline gives CDR1 SGHTA, CDR2 FQGNSA. CDR3 length: 13 amino acids. The CDR3 DNA follows: TGTGCCAGCAGCTCTTTACAGGGGACTGAAGCTTTCTTT. It yields the protein CASSSLQGTEAFF.

This clone occurred once. The genes are TRBV7-8 and TRBJ1-4; 7 nucleotides line up with TRBD1. Germline V lookup: CDR1 SGHVS, CDR2 FQNEAQ. Trimming at V came to 3 bases and at J to 8 bases, leaving 9 bases not matched to a gene. The CDR3 extends over 15 amino acids. The CDR3 reads CASSLETGMGEKLFF. The CDR3 coding sequence is TGTGCCAGCAGCTTGGAGACAGGGATGGGGGAAAAACTGTTTTTT. Looking up the rest from reference TRBV7-8 and TRBJ1-4 gives the full variable domain: GAGVSQSPRYKVAKRGQDVALRCDPISGHVSLFWYQQALGQGPEFLTYFQNEAQLDKSGLPSDRFFAERPEGSVSTLKIQRTQQEDSAVYLCASSLETGMGEKLFFGSGTQLSVL.

This rearrangement joins TRBV28 to TRBJ1-6; perhaps TRBD1 as D (6 bases). This CDR3 is built from 14 residues. V shed 8 bases and J shed 6 bases, with 14 bases lying between them. Germline V CDR1 and CDR2: MDHEN, SYDVKM. CDR3 DNA: TGTGCCAGCTGGGGGCCAGGGGCTAATTCACCCCTCCACTTT. Protein: CASWGPGANSPLHF.

This clone was detected only a few times. V usage is TRBV11-3 and J usage is TRBJ2-1, with 8 bases that match TRBD2. The CDR3 has 13 amino acids. Germline V gene lookup returns CDR1 SGHNT and CDR2 YENEEA. V shed 5 bases and J 7 bases; nucleotides not matched to a gene: 4. CDR3: CASSLERENEQFF. The DNA of the CDR3 is TGTGCCAGCAGCCTGGAGCGGGAGAATGAGCAGTTCTTC. Using reference TRBV11-3 and TRBJ2-1 for the parts outside the CDR3, the full variable domain is EAGVVQSPRYKIIEKKQPVAFWCNPISGHNTLYWYLQNLGQGPELLIRYENEEAVDDSQLPKDRFSAERLKGVDSTLKIQPAELGDSAVYLCASSLERENEQFFGPGTRLTVL.

The CDR3 reads CASSELASPPYNEQFF. The DNA for the CDR3 is TGTGCCAGCAGTGAATTGGCCTCCCCCCCCTACAATGAGCAGTTCTTC. V and J are TRBV2 and TRBJ2-1; D unresolved. Germline values: CDR1 SNHLY, CDR2 FYNNEI. Trimming pared 2 bases from V and 2 bases from J, leaving 13 bases between. The CDR3 loop spans 16 amino acids.

This chain joins TRBV6-5 and TRBJ1-3, with D maybe TRBD1 (6 bases). Germline CDR1 reads MNHEY; CDR2 reads SVGAGI. The CDR3 contains 15 residues. V was clipped by 2 bases and J by 2 bases, with 10 bases between them. The CDR3 sequence: CASSYTRTAGNTIYF. CDR3 bases: TGTGCCAGCAGTTACACCCGGACAGCTGGAAACACCATATATTTT.

The rearrangement links TRBV5-1 to TRBJ2-7; 8 nucleotides match TRBD1. The CDR3 is made up of 14 amino acids. The germline V gene encodes CDR1 SGHRS and CDR2 YFSETQ. Trimming removed 4 bases from V and 2 bases from J; junction bases left unmatched: 5. In nucleotides, the CDR3 is TGCGCCAGCAGCCTCAGGACAGGGCCCTACGAGCAGTACTTC. Its protein is CASSLRTGPYEQYF.

The gene calls are TRBV10-3 and TRBJ2-1; 7 positions match TRBD2. Germline CDR1 and CDR2: ENHRY and SYGVKD. This CDR3 is 16 amino acids long. The junction had 12 bases not matched to a gene; V was cut back by 7 bases and J by 3 bases. This CDR3 reads CAINILAVLYYNEQFF. The CDR3 bases are TGTGCCATCAACATCCTAGCGGTCCTATACTACAATGAGCAGTTCTTC.

CDR3: CSASLAGADTQYF. The CDR3 bases are TGCAGTGCTAGTCTAGCGGGCGCAGATACGCAGTATTTT. This chain connects TRBV20-1 to TRBJ2-3; TRBD2 matches 8 bases. The CDR3 consists of 13 residues. Germline values: CDR1 DFQATT, CDR2 SNEGSKA (reference sequence). Trimming at V came to 3 bases and at J to 4 bases, leaving 3 bases not matched to a gene.

The rearrangement links TRBV13 to TRBJ2-6; D remains ambiguous. V was trimmed by 1 base and J by 1 base, leaving 5 bases between them. The CDR3 is 15 residues long. Germline values: CDR1 PRHDT, CDR2 FYEKMQ (reference sequence). CDR3 coding DNA: TGTGCCAGCAGCTTAGAACATTCTGGGGCCAACGTCCTGACTTTC. This encodes CASSLEHSGANVLTF.

The chain uses TRBV25-1 and TRBJ2-6; D may be TRBD1 (5 bases). Germline loops: CDR1 MGHDK, CDR2 SYGVNS. Trimming removed 1 base from V and 4 bases from J, with 11 bases in between. The CDR3 runs 16 residues. This CDR3 reads CASSEFVGQGANVLTF. The CDR3 DNA sequence: TGTGCCAGCAGTGAATTTGTGGGGCAAGGGGCCAACGTCCTGACTTTC. Together with reference TRBV25-1 and TRBJ2-6, the CDR3 gives the full variable domain: EADIYQTPRYLVIGTGKKITLECSQTMGHDKMYWYQQDPGMELHLIHYSYGVNSTEKGDLSSESTVSRIRTEHFPLTLESARPSHTSQYLCASSEFVGQGANVLTFGAGSRLTVL.

The genes are TRBV3-1 (or the pseudogene TRBV3-2) and TRBJ2-2; the D is unclear. Germline loops: CDR1 LGHDT, CDR2 YNNKEL (reference sequence). CDR3 length: 15 amino acids. V lost 2 bases and J lost 10, with 17 bases in between. The CDR3 DNA sequence: TGTGCCAGCAGCCAACGAATGATCGATTGGGCGGAGCTGTTTTTT. Residues: CASSQRMIDWAELFF.

The chain combines TRBV30 with TRBJ1-2, with D tentatively TRBD1 (6 bases). Germline V gives CDR1 GTSNPN, CDR2 SVGIG (reference sequence). This CDR3 comprises 14 residues. The ends were cut back, 3 bases at V and 1 base at J, with 12 bases in the middle. The chain's CDR3 is CAWSRGRDNYGYTF. Here the CDR3 DNA reads TGTGCCTGGAGCAGGGGCAGAGATAACTATGGCTACACCTTC.

Of note for this clone: In the same sample, other DNA sequences code for this CDR3. The chain has TRBV29-1 and TRBJ1-2, with D unclear. CDR1 and CDR2 (germline): SQVTM, ANQGSEA. V was trimmed by 3 bases and J by 7 bases, leaving 12 bases between them. This CDR3 comprises 12 residues. DNA of the CDR3: TGCAGCGTTGACGGCTCTGCGGGTGGCTACACCTTC. As protein: CSVDGSAGGYTF.

In its sample, this clone was seen once. This chain connects TRBV11-2 to TRBJ1-3; 8 positions agree with TRBD1. Trimming removed 6 bases from V and 3 bases from J; junction bases left unmatched: 4. Looked up from germline, CDR1 is SGHAT and CDR2 is FQNNGV. This CDR3 contains 14 residues. The CDR3 nucleotides are TGTGCCAGCAGTCCGGACAGGGTTGGAAACACCATATATTTT. Translated: CASSPDRVGNTIYF. The full variable domain, its missing parts supplied by reference TRBV11-2 and TRBJ1-3, is EAGVAQSPRYKIIEKRQSVAFWCNPISGHATLYWYQQILGQGPKLLIQFQNNGVVDDSQLPKDRFSAERLKGVDSTLKIQPAKLEDSAVYLCASSPDRVGNTIYFGEGSWLTVV.

Notes on this clone: The same CDR3 is also encoded by other DNA sequences in this sample. The rearrangement uses TRBV18 and TRBJ1-6; the match to TRBD1 covers 7 bases. V trimming: 6 bases; J trimming: 5 bases; junction bases outside the gene matches: 4. Germline V gives CDR1 KGHSH, CDR2 LQKENI. The CDR3 consists of 14 residues. The DNA for the CDR3 is TGTGCCAGCTCTCTCGGACAGGATAATTCACCCCTCCACTTT. Its protein product is CASSLGQDNSPLHF.

A single count supports this clone. This chain links TRBV3-1 (or the pseudogene TRBV3-2) with TRBJ1-2, with 9 bases identical to TRBD1. CDR3 size: 14 residues. In germline, CDR1 is LGHDT, CDR2 YNNKEL (reference sequence). V trimming: 5 bases; J trimming: 6 bases; junction bases outside the gene matches: 7. CDR3 DNA sequence: TGTGCCAGCAGCGCGGGACAGGGAGAAGATGGCTACACCTTC. The encoded protein is CASSAGQGEDGYTF.